This T cell receptor (beta chain) was obtained from a study of OX40 agonist ivuxolimab in advanced cancers. Method: immunoSEQ multiplex PCR; TCRdb's copy keeps in-frame clones and lacks some. The sample lists approximately 90,000 clones, more than 70% occurring once. The sequenced sample was CD4+ or CD8+ T cells sorted from blood, obtained in a trial of the OX40 agonist ivuxolimab. This sequence was found in an adult with an advanced solid tumor such as melanoma, head and neck, liver or kidney cancer.

The CDR3 loop is CSVGRNSYEQYF. Here the CDR3 DNA reads TGCAGCGTTGGACGGAACTCCTACGAGCAGTACTTC. The chain carries TRBV29-1 and TRBJ2-7, with D unresolved. Trimming stripped 4 bases from V and 0 bases from J, with 7 bases between. CDR1 and CDR2 (germline): SQVTM, ANQGSEA. The CDR3 has 12 residues.